This T cell receptor beta chain derives from a study of response to subunit inactivated influenza vaccine. Study findings and constraints: There was a suggestion from the authors that each seasonal influenza vaccination recruits few new T cells.

With respect to this clonotype: Its antigen is unidentified.

The germline V and J ends were trimmed by 8 bases and 7 bases, with 18 bases remaining between them. This CDR3 has 14 amino acids. CDR1 is SNHLY, CDR2 FYNNEI, per germline. TCRdb reprocessed the RT-PCR reads with MiXCR, giving one entry per CDR3 protein. The sample includes more than 450,000 distinct CDR3 sequences, over 9.5% seen only once; the top ten take more than 8.5%. This material consisted of PBMCs from blood, taken on the day of vaccination. This sequence originates from a man aged 45 to 65 who received an inactivated influenza vaccine. The chain joins TRBV2 to TRBJ2-4; possible D gene TRBD2, 6 bases. CDR3 DNA: TGTGCCAGCGCGTTGGCACGACTAGGGAACATTCAGTACTTC. Residues: CASALARLGNIQYF.